One T cell receptor beta chain is described in this entry. Its cognate antigen is unknown. Blood (just over 2.4 ml) was collected from every donor individually. These data belong to a study of monozygotic twins with inflammatory bowel disease. General study findings and limits: IBD patients share fewer clonotypes with other people than healthy twins do, especially with disease activity.

Each CDR3 protein gets one entry in TCRdb, which reprocessed the 5' RACE reads and gives no DNA. The listing records about 93,000 distinct CDR3 sequences. The germline V gene has CDR1 SGHDT and CDR2 YYEEEE. CDR3 size: 17 residues. This sequence originates from a human donor with ulcerative colitis or Crohn's disease, or a healthy co-twin of an affected twin (not recorded which). The J gene is TRBJ2-5, the V gene TRBV5-6; TCRdb outputs TRBD1, but without DNA this stays unchecked. The sequenced sample consisted of blood. This CDR3 is CASGSILTGGSWETQYF.